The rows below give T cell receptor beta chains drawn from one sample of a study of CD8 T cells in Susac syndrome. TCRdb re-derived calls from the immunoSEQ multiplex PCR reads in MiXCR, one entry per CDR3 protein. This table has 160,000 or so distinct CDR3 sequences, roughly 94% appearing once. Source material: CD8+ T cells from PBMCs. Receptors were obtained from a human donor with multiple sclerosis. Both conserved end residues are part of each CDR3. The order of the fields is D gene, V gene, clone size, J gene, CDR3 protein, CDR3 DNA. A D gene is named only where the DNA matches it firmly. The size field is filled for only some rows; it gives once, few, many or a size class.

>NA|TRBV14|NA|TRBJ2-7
CASSTWGSYEQYF
TGTGCCAGCAGCACGTGGGGTTCATACGAGCAGTACTTC
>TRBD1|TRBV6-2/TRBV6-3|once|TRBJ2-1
CASSYYRDRGDEQFF
TGTGCCAGCAGTTACTATCGGGACAGGGGCGATGAGCAGTTCTTC
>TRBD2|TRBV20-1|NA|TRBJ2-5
CSATSETYQETQYF
TGCAGCGCGACTAGCGAAACTTACCAAGAGACCCAGTACTTC
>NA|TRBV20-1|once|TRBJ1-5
CSARATGGEYSNQPQHF
TGCAGTGCTAGGGCTACCGGGGGGGAGTATAGCAATCAGCCCCAGCATTTT
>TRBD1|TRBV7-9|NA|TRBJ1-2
CASSRKGTGMSANYGYTF
TGTGCCAGCAGCCGAAAGGGGACAGGGATGTCAGCTAACTATGGCTACACCTTC
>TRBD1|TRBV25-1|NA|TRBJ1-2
CASSTKQGAGDYGYTF
TGTGCCAGCAGCACCAAACAGGGGGCAGGCGACTATGGCTACACCTTC
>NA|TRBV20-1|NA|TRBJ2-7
CSARDLVDSYEQYF
TGCAGTGCTAGAGATCTCGTGGACAGCTACGAGCAGTACTTC
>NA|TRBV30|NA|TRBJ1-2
CAWIVGASGYTF
TGTGCCTGGATCGTGGGCGCGTCTGGCTACACCTTC
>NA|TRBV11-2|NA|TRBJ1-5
CASSSGPAGNQPQHF
TGTGCCAGCAGCTCGGGACCGGCGGGCAATCAGCCCCAGCATTTT
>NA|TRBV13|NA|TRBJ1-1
CASNQEMNTEAFF
TGTGCCAGCAATCAAGAAATGAACACTGAAGCTTTCTTT
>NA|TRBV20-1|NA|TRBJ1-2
CSARDLNNYGYTF
TGCAGTGCTAGAGACCTCAACAACTATGGCTACACCTTC
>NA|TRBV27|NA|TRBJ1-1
CASSLYRVNTEAFF
TGTGCCAGCAGTCTCTACAGGGTGAACACTGAAGCTTTCTTT
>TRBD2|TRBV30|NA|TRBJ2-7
CAWSVRGRRYEQYF
TGTGCCTGGAGTGTGCGGGGGAGGAGGTACGAGCAGTACTTC
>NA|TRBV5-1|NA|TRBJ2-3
CASSLEVFTDTQYF
TGCGCCAGCAGCTTGGAGGTATTCACAGATACGCAGTATTTT
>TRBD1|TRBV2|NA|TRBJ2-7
CASSEWEDREDYEQYF
TGTGCCAGCAGTGAGTGGGAAGACAGGGAAGATTACGAGCAGTACTTC
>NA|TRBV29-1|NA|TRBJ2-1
CSVYGGEQFF
TGCAGCGTTTACGGCGGCGAGCAGTTCTTC
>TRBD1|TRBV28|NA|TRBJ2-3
CASSFPTGGSWTDTQYF
TGTGCCAGCAGTTTCCCTACAGGGGGCAGCTGGACAGATACGCAGTATTTT
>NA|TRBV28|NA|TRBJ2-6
CASRYRASGANVLTF
TGTGCCAGCCGCTACAGGGCCTCTGGGGCCAACGTCCTGACTTTC
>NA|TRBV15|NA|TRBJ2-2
CATSTEANTGELFF
TGTGCCACCAGCACGGAAGCAAACACCGGGGAGCTGTTTTTT
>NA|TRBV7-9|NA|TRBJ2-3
CASSLHPREVQYF
TGTGCCAGCAGCCTCCATCCTCGCGAGGTGCAGTATTTT
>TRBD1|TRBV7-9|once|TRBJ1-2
CASSFKTDRVSGYTF
TGTGCCAGCAGCTTCAAAACGGACAGGGTCAGCGGCTACACCTTC
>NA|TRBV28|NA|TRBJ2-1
CASSLTWHEQFF
TGTGCCAGCAGTTTAACCTGGCATGAGCAGTTCTTC
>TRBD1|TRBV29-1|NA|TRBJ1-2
CSGADSGQDYGYTF
TGCAGCGGAGCCGACTCGGGACAGGACTATGGCTACACCTTC
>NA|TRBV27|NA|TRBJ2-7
CASRAGMPSYEQYF
TGTGCCAGCAGGGCCGGGATGCCGTCCTACGAGCAGTACTTC
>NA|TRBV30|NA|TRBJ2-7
CAWKDGRNSYEQYF
TGTGCCTGGAAAGATGGGAGAAACTCCTACGAGCAGTACTTC
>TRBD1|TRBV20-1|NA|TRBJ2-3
CSARTGGSGGDTQYF
TGCAGTGCTAGGACAGGGGGATCTGGAGGAGATACGCAGTATTTT
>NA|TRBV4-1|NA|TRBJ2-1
CASSLEEGPGEQFF
TGCGCCAGCAGCCTTGAGGAGGGGCCGGGGGAGCAGTTCTTC
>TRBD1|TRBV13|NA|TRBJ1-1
CASSERQGILNTEAFF
TGTGCCAGCAGCGAAAGACAGGGGATATTGAACACTGAAGCTTTCTTT
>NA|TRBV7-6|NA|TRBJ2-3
CASSLAPRSTDTQYF
TGTGCCAGCAGCTTAGCCCCCCGTAGCACAGATACGCAGTATTTT
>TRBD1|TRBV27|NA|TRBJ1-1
CASSLRGTGVTEAFF
TGTGCCAGCAGTTTAAGAGGGACAGGGGTCACTGAAGCTTTCTTT
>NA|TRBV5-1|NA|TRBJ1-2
CASSFGSGLQNGYTF
TGCGCCAGCAGCTTTGGATCAGGGTTGCAGAATGGCTACACCTTC
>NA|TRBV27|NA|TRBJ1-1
CATRRRGTNTEAFF
TGTGCCACCCGGAGGAGGGGGACGAACACTGAAGCTTTCTTT
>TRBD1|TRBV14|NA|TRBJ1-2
CASSQSRGQDYGYTF
TGTGCCAGCAGCCAGTCCCGGGGACAGGACTATGGCTACACCTTC
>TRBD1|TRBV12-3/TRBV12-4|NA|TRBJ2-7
CASRTTGDEQYF
TGTGCCAGCAGAACTACAGGGGACGAGCAGTACTTC
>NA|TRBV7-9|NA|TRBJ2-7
CASSPADLVPYEQYF
TGTGCCAGCAGCCCCGCGGACTTAGTACCCTACGAGCAGTACTTC
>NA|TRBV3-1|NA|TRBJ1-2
CASSYETWEGQRIYGYTF
TGTGCCAGCAGCTACGAGACTTGGGAGGGACAAAGGATCTATGGCTACACCTTC
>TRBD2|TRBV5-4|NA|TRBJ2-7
CASSFGTSGEEQYF
TGTGCCAGCAGCTTCGGGACTAGCGGGGAAGAGCAGTACTTC
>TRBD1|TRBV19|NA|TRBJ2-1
CASSIIPGGSYNEQFF
TGTGCCAGTAGTATAATCCCAGGGGGCTCCTACAATGAGCAGTTCTTC
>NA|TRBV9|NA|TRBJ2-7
CASSERGDGTSYEQYF
TGTGCCAGCAGCGAGAGGGGGGACGGAACCTCCTACGAGCAGTACTTC
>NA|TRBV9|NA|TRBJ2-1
CASSVQGSNEQFF
TGTGCCAGCAGCGTACAGGGGAGTAATGAGCAGTTCTTC
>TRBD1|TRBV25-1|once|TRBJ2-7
CASRRDSSYEQYF
TGTGCCAGCCGCCGGGACAGCTCCTACGAGCAGTACTTC
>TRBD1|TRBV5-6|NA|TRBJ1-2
CASSLGTGGGYTF
TGTGCCAGCAGCTTAGGGACAGGTGGTGGCTACACCTTC
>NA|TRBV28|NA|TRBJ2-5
CASSLDHQETQYF
TGTGCCAGCAGTTTAGATCACCAAGAGACCCAGTACTTC
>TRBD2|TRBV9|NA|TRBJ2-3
CASSFAGVSTDTQYF
TGTGCCAGCAGTTTCGCGGGGGTCAGCACAGATACGCAGTATTTT
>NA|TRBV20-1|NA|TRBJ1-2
CSARSEGPGTTWDGYTF
TGCAGTGCTAGATCCGAAGGGCCGGGGACCACCTGGGATGGCTACACCTTC
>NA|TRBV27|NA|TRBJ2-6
CASSLSRANVLTF
TGTGCCAGCAGTTTATCCCGCGCCAACGTCCTGACTTTC
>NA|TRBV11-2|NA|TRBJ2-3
CASSSRLGLTDTQYF
TGTGCCAGCAGCTCCCGACTAGGGCTCACAGATACGCAGTATTTT
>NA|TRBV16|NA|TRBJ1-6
CASSQDSRSYNSPLHF
TGTGCCAGCAGCCAAGACAGCCGCTCCTATAATTCACCCCTCCACTTT
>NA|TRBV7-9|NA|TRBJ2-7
CASSGRGMTYEQYF
TGTGCCAGCAGCGGGCGGGGTATGACCTACGAGCAGTACTTC
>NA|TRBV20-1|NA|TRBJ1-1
CSAQPILISNTEAFF
TGCAGTGCCCAGCCCATTTTGATATCGAACACTGAAGCTTTCTTT
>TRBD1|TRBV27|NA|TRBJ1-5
CASSPAGGHQPQHF
TGTGCCAGCAGTCCAGCAGGGGGCCATCAGCCCCAGCATTTT
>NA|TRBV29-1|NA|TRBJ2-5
CSVGPDYETQYF
TGCAGCGTTGGTCCGGACTATGAGACCCAGTACTTC
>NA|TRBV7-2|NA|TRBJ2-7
CASSLREVSYEQYF
TGTGCCAGCAGCTTAAGGGAGGTTTCCTACGAGCAGTACTTC
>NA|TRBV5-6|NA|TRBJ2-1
CASSLLGEQFF
TGTGCCAGCAGTTTACTTGGGGAGCAGTTCTTC
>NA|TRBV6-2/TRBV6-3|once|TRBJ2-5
CASSYSGMQETQYF
TGTGCCAGCAGTTATTCAGGAATGCAAGAGACCCAGTACTTC
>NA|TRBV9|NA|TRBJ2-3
CASSTSTASTDTQYF
TGTGCCAGCAGCACCTCGACAGCCAGCACAGATACGCAGTATTTT
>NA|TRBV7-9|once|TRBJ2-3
CASSFPQGRHTDTQYF
TGTGCCAGCAGTTTTCCTCAGGGGCGGCACACAGATACGCAGTATTTT